The 26 T cell receptor beta chains below come from one sample, sequenced in a study of blood T cell repertoires in COVID-19. Only in-frame clones appear in the TCRdb table, and some are missing; sequencing was by immunoSEQ multiplex PCR. The repertoire holds around 700,000 clones, with approximately 90% as singletons. Sequencing was performed on peripheral blood. The source is a woman under 30 with acute or convalescent COVID-19.

This chain connects TRBV7-2 to TRBJ2-2; D may be TRBD1 (5 bases). The CDR3 has 14 amino acids. Per germline, CDR1 SGHTA and CDR2 FQGNSA. Trimming removed 4 bases at V and 2 bases at J, with 8 bases between. CDR3 sequence (DNA): TGTGCCAGCAGCTCCAGGGTAAACACCGGGGAGCTGTTTTTT. Residues: CASSSRVNTGELFF.

This clone was counted between two and nine times. This chain uses TRBV21-1 with TRBJ1-2. TRBV21-1 is an annotated pseudogene. The CDR3 is 13 residues long. The chain's CDR3 is CASIPERNYGYTF. DNA of the CDR3: TGTGCCAGCATCCCCGAACGGAACTATGGCTACACCTTC.

A single count supports this clone. The gene calls are TRBV15 and TRBJ1-1, with D perhaps TRBD1 (5 bases). Trimming cost V 11 bases and J 0 bases, with 10 bases left between them. Germline V CDR1 and CDR2: LNHNV, YYDKDF (reference sequence). The CDR3 spans 12 residues. CDR3 DNA sequence: TGTGCCGTGAACAGGTTGAACACTGAAGCTTTCTTT. Its protein product is CAVNRLNTEAFF. The full variable domain, completed using reference TRBV15 and TRBJ1-1, is DAMVIQNPRYQVTQFGKPVTLSCSQTLNHNVMYWYQQKSSQAPKLLFHYYDKDFNNEADTPDNFQSRRPNTSFCFLDIRSPGLGDTAMYLCAVNRLNTEAFFGQGTRLTVV.

The chain carries TRBV19 and TRBJ1-2; D unclear. Germline values: CDR1 LNHDA, CDR2 SQIVND (reference sequence). V was trimmed by 5 bases and J by 3 bases, leaving 19 bases between them. This CDR3 is built from 16 residues. CDR3 bases: TGTGCCAGTAGTCCCCACCTGTTGAGAGGAGACTATGGCTACACCTTC. Encoded protein: CASSPHLLRGDYGYTF.

The V and J genes are TRBV5-1 and TRBJ2-4; TRBD2 is a possible D gene (6 bases). This CDR3 is built from 19 residues. V was cut by 7 bases and J by 0 bases, with 26 bases left in between. Germline CDR1 is SGHRS and CDR2 is YFSETQ. The CDR3 DNA reads TGCGCCAGCCGAAGAAGACTATTAAGGTCCGGGGGAGCCAAAAACATTCAGTACTTC. Translation gives CASRRRLLRSGGAKNIQYF. Combining the CDR3 with reference TRBV5-1 and TRBJ2-4 gives the whole variable domain KAGVTQTPRYLIKTRGQQVTLSCSPISGHRSVSWYQQTPGQGLQFLFEYFSETQRNKGNFPGRFSGRQFSNSRSEMNVSTLELGDSALYLCASRRRLLRSGGAKNIQYFGAGTRLSVL.

The gene calls are TRBV9 and TRBJ1-2, with 7 bases matching TRBD1. The germline V gene encodes CDR1 SGDLS and CDR2 YYNGEE. V gave up 7 bases and J gave up 8 bases; unmatched junction bases: 11. The CDR3 length is 13 residues. The CDR3, as DNA: TGTGCCAGCGGGAAAATGGACAGGCGCGGCTACACCTTC. This codes for CASGKMDRRGYTF.

The chain employs TRBV15 and TRBJ2-7; D unclear. The CDR3 is 15 amino acids. Germline V gene sequence: CDR1 LNHNV, CDR2 YYDKDF (reference sequence). Trimming took 1 base from V and 4 from J, leaving 14 bases between them. For the CDR3, the DNA is TGTGCCACCAGCAGAGCTGATAACATCCCTTACGAGCAGTACTTC. Its protein product is CATSRADNIPYEQYF.

The V call is TRBV6-4, the J call TRBJ1-5; 11 nucleotides line up with TRBD1. Germline CDR1 is MRHNA and CDR2 is SNTAGT. V lost 8 bases and J lost 3; bases outside the gene matches: 15. The CDR3 runs 18 residues. The CDR3 region has the DNA TGTGCCAGCCCTTCGGCTGGACAGGGGGCGTCGAACAATCAGCCCCAGCATTTT. This translates into CASPSAGQGASNNQPQHF.

The genes are TRBV24-1 and TRBJ2-7; 7 bases are shared with TRBD1. Germline V gene sequence: CDR1 KGHDR, CDR2 SFDVKD. V lost 4 bases and J lost 0; bases outside the gene matches: 2. The CDR3 sequence is 14 residues long. The DNA of the CDR3 is TGTGCCACCAGTGAGACAGGGAGCTCCTACGAGCAGTACTTC. Translated, it gives CATSETGSSYEQYF.

The V gene is TRBV5-1, the J gene TRBJ2-5, with D unclear. The CDR3 has 15 residues. CDR1 is SGHRS, CDR2 YFSETQ, per germline. V gave up 5 bases and J gave up 5 bases, with 19 bases separating them. This CDR3 is CASRPPPAPEETQYF. In DNA, the CDR3 is TGCGCCAGCAGACCACCCCCGGCCCCGGAGGAGACCCAGTACTTC. The variable domain in full, completed from reference TRBV5-1 and TRBJ2-5, reads KAGVTQTPRYLIKTRGQQVTLSCSPISGHRSVSWYQQTPGQGLQFLFEYFSETQRNKGNFPGRFSGRQFSNSRSEMNVSTLELGDSALYLCASRPPPAPEETQYFGPGTRLLVL.

The V call is TRBV13, the J call TRBJ2-2; D not certain. Germline loops: CDR1 PRHDT, CDR2 FYEKMQ (reference sequence). This CDR3 comprises 13 residues. V shed 0 bases and J shed 6 bases, with 5 bases lying between them. CDR3 sequence: CASSLGGAGELFF. The CDR3 nucleotides are TGTGCCAGCAGCTTAGGGGGCGCCGGGGAGCTGTTTTTT.

The gene calls are TRBV30 and TRBJ2-6; D unresolved. CDR1 and CDR2 (germline): GTSNPN, SVGIG (reference sequence). Deletions cut 2 bases from V and 3 bases from J, with 14 bases between. The CDR3 consists of 16 residues. The DNA of the CDR3 is TGTGCCTGGAGTCCTGATAGTCCCCTTGGGGCCAACGTCCTGACTTTC. Protein: CAWSPDSPLGANVLTF. The full variable domain, completed using reference TRBV30 and TRBJ2-6, is SQTIHQWPATLVQPVGSPLSLECTVEGTSNPNLYWYRQAAGRGLQLLFYSVGIGQISSEVPQNLSASRPQDRQFILSSKKLLLSDSGFYLCAWSPDSPLGANVLTFGAGSRLTVL.

The gene calls are TRBV3-1 (or the pseudogene TRBV3-2) and TRBJ1-2; TRBD1 matches 8 bases. J lost 7 bases, V lost 1 base, and 8 bases had no gene match. Looked up from germline, CDR1 is LGHDT and CDR2 is YNNKEL (reference sequence). This CDR3 is built from 15 residues. CDR3 coding DNA: TGTGCCAGCAGCCAAGTACCTGACAGGGGTCCTGGCTACACCTTC. It translates to CASSQVPDRGPGYTF.

This chain links TRBV18 with TRBJ1-5; 11 positions agree with TRBD1. The CDR3 extends over 17 amino acids. Germline loops: CDR1 KGHSH, CDR2 LQKENI. The junction had 5 bases not matched to a gene; V was cut back by 3 bases and J by 1 base. CDR3 coding DNA: TGTGCCAGCTCACCTTGGACAGGGGGCAGGAGCAATCAGCCCCAGCATTTT. Its protein product is CASSPWTGGRSNQPQHF.

The V call is TRBV5-1, the J call TRBJ1-1; D is uncertain. V lost 0 bases and J 6 bases, leaving 9 bases between the germline ends. The length of the CDR3 is 13 residues. Looked up from germline, CDR1 is SGHRS and CDR2 is YFSETQ. The chain's CDR3 is CASSLAWPSEAFF. CDR3 nucleotides: TGCGCCAGCAGCTTGGCGTGGCCCTCTGAAGCTTTCTTT.

The chain couples TRBV30 to TRBJ1-2, with D maybe TRBD1 (5 bases). The CDR3 loop spans 12 amino acids. Trimming stripped 7 bases from V and 6 bases from J, with 15 bases between. The germline gives CDR1 GTSNPN, CDR2 SVGIG (reference sequence). The CDR3, as DNA: TGTGCCTCCCCGGGGGGTGTTAATGGCTACACCTTC. This gives the protein CASPGGVNGYTF.

The genes are TRBV5-6 and TRBJ1-1; D not certain. The CDR3 runs 14 residues. V was cut by 4 bases and J by 3 bases, with 13 bases left in between. Germline-derived CDR1 and CDR2 are SGHDT and YYEEEE. The CDR3 is CASSPPQAHTEAFF. The CDR3 nucleotides read TGTGCCAGCAGCCCGCCCCAGGCCCACACTGAAGCTTTCTTT.

V usage is TRBV5-1 and J usage is TRBJ1-5; TRBD1 is a possible D gene (5 bases). Germline CDR1 reads SGHRS; CDR2 reads YFSETQ. The CDR3 has 15 amino acids. Deletions cut 4 bases from V and 0 bases from J, with 11 bases between. The DNA for the CDR3 is TGCGCCAGCAGCCCGGGACTGTATAGCAATCAGCCCCAGCATTTT. Its translation: CASSPGLYSNQPQHF.

This chain links TRBV14 with TRBJ1-4; D gene uncertain. Germline values: CDR1 SGHDN, CDR2 FVKESK. This CDR3 has 15 residues. V was shortened by 0 bases and J by 8 bases, with 13 bases between the two germline ends. This CDR3 reads CASSQDSLNTEKLFF. DNA for the CDR3: TGTGCCAGCAGCCAAGATAGCTTAAATACAGAAAAACTGTTTTTT.

The chain has TRBV29-1 and TRBJ2-1; TRBD1 matches at 9 bases. This CDR3 contains 15 residues. CDR1 and CDR2 (germline): SQVTM, ANQGSEA. V shed 2 bases and J 8 bases; nucleotides not matched to a gene: 10. As DNA, the CDR3 is TGCAGCGTTGAAAGTGGGGACAGGGAATATGATGAGCAGTTCTTC. Encoded protein: CSVESGDREYDEQFF.

The count of this clone is one. The V and J genes are TRBV18 and TRBJ1-6; possible D gene TRBD1, 5 bases. CDR3 size: 14 residues. The germline gives CDR1 KGHSH, CDR2 LQKENI. The V end was cut by 5 bases, the J end by 8 bases, with 13 bases between. This chain's CDR3 is CASSWTGGDSPLHF. CDR3 bases: TGTGCCAGCTCATGGACCGGGGGGGATTCACCCCTCCACTTT. The full variable domain, with the rest looked up from reference TRBV18 and TRBJ1-6, is NAGVMQNPRHLVRRRGQEARLRCSPMKGHSHVYWYRQLPEEGLKFMVYLQKENIIDESGMPKERFSAEFPKEGPSILRIQQVVRGDSAAYFCASSWTGGDSPLHFGNGTRLTVT.

The chain uses TRBV14 and TRBJ2-1, with D maybe TRBD2 (6 bases). The CDR3 covers 16 residues. The germline V gene encodes CDR1 SGHDN and CDR2 FVKESK. V was trimmed by 2 bases and J by 0 bases, leaving 11 bases between them. CDR3: CASSQKRASSYNEQFF. As DNA, the CDR3 is TGTGCCAGCAGCCAAAAGCGGGCAAGCTCCTACAATGAGCAGTTCTTC.

This clone showed up just once. The chain recombines TRBV11-2 with TRBJ1-6, with TRBD1 as a possible D gene (6 bases). CDR3 length: 17 amino acids. Germline CDR1 reads SGHAT; CDR2 reads FQNNGV. The ends were cut back, 1 base at V and 5 bases at J, with 15 bases in the middle. This CDR3 is CASSLVGRGMNNSPLHF. The CDR3 DNA reads TGTGCCAGCAGCTTAGTAGGCAGGGGTATGAATAATTCACCCCTCCACTTT.

The chain recombines TRBV12-3 or TRBV12-4 with TRBJ1-1; no reliable D call. The CDR3 runs 13 residues. Trimming removed 3 bases from V and 10 bases from J, with 15 bases in between. The CDR3 loop is CASSFGQPTIAFF. CDR3 DNA sequence: TGTGCCAGCAGTTTCGGCCAACCAACTATAGCTTTCTTT.

The chain joins TRBV5-1 to TRBJ2-7, with TRBD1 identical over 7 bases. CDR3 size: 15 residues. Germline assignment: CDR1 SGHRS and CDR2 YFSETQ. Unmatched junction bases numbered 7, after V lost 0 bases and J lost 4 bases. CDR3 residues: CASSLDRGSLYEQYF. CDR3 nucleotides: TGCGCCAGCAGCTTGGACAGGGGATCTTTATACGAGCAGTACTTC.

This clone appeared once. This chain connects TRBV3-1 (or the pseudogene TRBV3-2) to TRBJ1-3; D not certain. Trimming cost V 4 bases and J 6 bases, with 16 bases left between them. CDR1 and CDR2 (germline): LGHDT, YNNKEL (reference sequence). The CDR3 is 15 amino acids. CDR3 in amino acids: CASSRGGSMANTIYF. The DNA of the CDR3 is TGTGCCAGCAGCCGAGGAGGGAGCATGGCAAACACCATATATTTT.